Listed below are T cell receptor beta chains from one sample, sequenced in a study of cytomegalovirus exposure and HLA in healthy donors. Method: immunoSEQ multiplex PCR; TCRdb's copy keeps in-frame clones and lacks some. Counted here are some 150,000 clones, 75% occurring once; the ten biggest clones make up about 3.1%. The sample comprised PBMCs. The receptors here all came from a middle-aged man in good health and CMV-seronegative. CDR3s include the opening cysteine and the closing phenylalanine or tryptophan. Fields, in order: V gene, clone size, D gene, J gene, CDR3 DNA, CDR3 protein. D genes are given only for firm matches. Part of the rows lack a size; the others show once, few, many or a class for expanded clones.

>TRBV5-6|NA|NA|TRBJ2-5
TGTGCCAGCAGCTTGGAAGGGGGAAAGGGGATCCAAGAGACCCAGTACTTC
CASSLEGGKGIQETQYF
>TRBV5-5|NA|TRBD1|TRBJ2-2
TGTGCCAGCAGTCCGACCACAGGGGGCGCGACCGGGGAGCTGTTTTTT
CASSPTTGGATGELFF
>TRBV4-1|NA|TRBD1|TRBJ2-6
TGCGCCAGCAGCCAAATACAGGGGGCGGCTGGGGCCAACGTCCTGACTTTC
CASSQIQGAAGANVLTF
>TRBV7-9|NA|NA|TRBJ2-3
TGTGCCAGCAGCTTAGCGGCCACAGATACGCAGTATTTT
CASSLAATDTQYF
>TRBV7-9|NA|TRBD2|TRBJ2-7
TGTGCCAGCAGCCTCGGACTAGCGGGGGAGGGAGCCTACGAGCAGTACTTC
CASSLGLAGEGAYEQYF
>TRBV11-2|NA|TRBD1|TRBJ1-2
TGTGCCAGCAGCCCGGACAGGGGAGGACCCTATGGCTACACCTTC
CASSPDRGGPYGYTF
>TRBV10-3|NA|NA|TRBJ1-5
TGTGCCTCACGCCGGGATCGCGGGAGCAATCAGCCCCAGCATTTT
CASRRDRGSNQPQHF
>TRBV28|NA|TRBD1|TRBJ2-7
TGTGCCAGCACTATACAGGGGGCGCTGCGCGAGCAGTACTTC
CASTIQGALREQYF
>TRBV27|NA|NA|TRBJ1-2
TGTGCCAGCAGTCGTACAGGGAAAGTTCCCTATGGCTACACCTTC
CASSRTGKVPYGYTF
>TRBV30|NA|NA|TRBJ1-5
TGTGCCTGGAGTGTACCGGCAGGGTGGAGCAATCAGCCCCAGCATTTT
CAWSVPAGWSNQPQHF
>TRBV6-6|NA|NA|TRBJ1-4
TGTGCCAGCAGTTCGGGGGGGGCCGGGGAAAAACTGTTTTTT
CASSSGGAGEKLFF
>TRBV9|NA|NA|TRBJ2-5
TGTGCCAGCAGCGCGGAGGTCAGTCCTCGGGAGACCCAGTACTTC
CASSAEVSPRETQYF
>TRBV28|NA|NA|TRBJ1-2
TGTGCCAGCAACTTCCAGGGTCCCAGCTATGGCTACACCTTC
CASNFQGPSYGYTF
>TRBV25-1|NA|NA|TRBJ2-7
TGTGCCAGCAGGGACCCTAGGGAGAGAGGGTACGAGCAGTACTTC
CASRDPRERGYEQYF
>TRBV21-1|once|NA|TRBJ1-3
TGTGCCAGCAGCAAAGAGGAGAGAACAGGTTCCTCTGGAAACACCATATATTTT
CASSKEERTGSSGNTIYF
>TRBV7-9|NA|NA|TRBJ1-4
TGTTCCAGCAGCACCGGCGGGGCTAATGAAAAACTGTTTTTT
CSSSTGGANEKLFF
>TRBV4-1|NA|NA|TRBJ1-5
TGCGCCAGCAGCCTTCAGGGACTTAGCAATCAGCCCCAGCATTTT
CASSLQGLSNQPQHF
>TRBV4-3|few|TRBD1|TRBJ1-1
TGCGCCAGCAGCCGCGACAGGGCGAACACTGAAGCTTTCTTT
CASSRDRANTEAFF
>TRBV27|few|TRBD1|TRBJ1-5
TGTGCCAGCAGTCCACTTCGGGACAGGGGTTATAGCAATCAGCCCCAGCATTTT
CASSPLRDRGYSNQPQHF
>TRBV28|few|TRBD2|TRBJ2-7
TGTGCCAGCAGTCGTGCGCGCGGGGGTCCTTCCTACGAGCAGTACTTC
CASSRARGGPSYEQYF
>TRBV7-8|few|TRBD1|TRBJ1-5
TGTGCCAGCAGCTGGGACAGGCTGAATCAGCCCCAGCATTTT
CASSWDRLNQPQHF
>TRBV9|few|NA|TRBJ2-3
TGTGCCAGCAGCGCCACTCAGGGGCGCACAGATACGCAGTATTTT
CASSATQGRTDTQYF
>TRBV21-1|NA|NA|TRBJ2-1
TGTGCCAGCCCTTCCGGGACAAACTACAATGAGCAGTTCTTC
CASPSGTNYNEQFF
>TRBV9|once|NA|TRBJ2-5
TGTGCCAGCAGCGCGGACAGTGATGGGCGGCTAGAGCAGTACTTC
CASSADSDGRLEQYF
>TRBV7-9|NA|NA|TRBJ1-5
TGTGCCAGCAGCGAAGGGGGGGGCAATCAGCCCCAGCATTTT
CASSEGGGNQPQHF
>TRBV28|NA|NA|TRBJ1-5
TGTGCCAGCACACTAACTAGCAATCAGCCCCAGCATTTT
CASTLTSNQPQHF
>TRBV2|few|NA|TRBJ2-7
TGTGCCAGCAGTGGCCAGGGATCGTCCTACGAGCAGTACTTC
CASSGQGSSYEQYF
>TRBV5-6|NA|TRBD1|TRBJ1-6
TGTGCCAGCAGCCTGGGGGCAGGGGGCTATAATTCACCCCTCCACTTT
CASSLGAGGYNSPLHF
>TRBV19|NA|NA|TRBJ1-1
TGTGCCAGTCATAAGCAGGGTAGAACTGAAGCTTTCTTT
CASHKQGRTEAFF
>TRBV5-1|NA|TRBD2|TRBJ2-1
TGCGCCAGCACCGGGGGGGGGCCAAGCTCCTACAATGAGCAGTTCTTC
CASTGGGPSSYNEQFF
>TRBV7-2|NA|NA|TRBJ1-1
TGTGCCAGCAGCTTAGAATGGAGGGTAACTGAAGCTTTCTTT
CASSLEWRVTEAFF
>TRBV6-6|NA|NA|TRBJ2-7
TGTGCCAGCAGCTACGGCCAGTTCTCCTACGAGCAGTACTTC
CASSYGQFSYEQYF
>TRBV9|NA|NA|TRBJ2-5
TGTGCCAGCAGCGCAGGGGGGCAGGGAGAGACCCAGTACTTC
CASSAGGQGETQYF
>TRBV6-5|NA|NA|TRBJ1-2
TGTGCCAGCAGTTTCCTGGCGGGAGGCTACACCTTC
CASSFLAGGYTF
>TRBV5-8|NA|NA|TRBJ1-2
TGTGCCAGCGGACAAAGACCCTATGGCTACACCTTC
CASGQRPYGYTF
>TRBV5-1|few|TRBD1|TRBJ1-1
TGCGCCAGCAGCCGCAAGGACAGGGAGGGAGCTGAAGCTTTCTTT
CASSRKDREGAEAFF
>TRBV5-1|once|TRBD1|TRBJ2-7
TGCGCCAGCAGCTTACGACAGGGGTCCTACGAGCAGTACTTC
CASSLRQGSYEQYF
>TRBV4-2|NA|TRBD2|TRBJ2-1
TGTGCCAGCAGCCCGATATCGACTAGCGGGGGGGCCGATGAGCAGTTCTTC
CASSPISTSGGADEQFF
>TRBV28|NA|NA|TRBJ1-2
TGTGCCAGCAGTTTAGGAGCCTATGGCTACACCTTC
CASSLGAYGYTF
>TRBV7-9|NA|NA|TRBJ2-2
TGTGCCAGCAGCTCACGACCCGTTGGCGGGAAGCTGTTTTTT
CASSSRPVGGKLFF
>TRBV5-6|NA|NA|TRBJ1-2
TGTGCCAGCAGCAAGGACCCCAGGGGCTATGGCTACACCTTC
CASSKDPRGYGYTF
>TRBV6-1|once|TRBD2|TRBJ2-1
TGTGCCAGCATCAATCGGGGGGGGGTCTACAATGAGCAGTTCTTC
CASINRGGVYNEQFF
>TRBV29-1|NA|TRBD1|TRBJ2-3
TGCAGCGTGAAGAATGACAGGGGCAACACAGATACGCAGTATTTT
CSVKNDRGNTDTQYF
>TRBV7-2|once|TRBD2|TRBJ2-1
TGTGCCAGCAGCACCATACCCTCGCGGGGGGGAGAGTATGAGCAGTTCTTC
CASSTIPSRGGEYEQFF
>TRBV15|NA|NA|TRBJ1-1
TGTGCCACCAGCGACAGGAACATGAACACTGAAGCTTTCTTT
CATSDRNMNTEAFF
>TRBV27|NA|NA|TRBJ1-5
TGTGCCAGCAGTTTTGGGGGGAGCGATCAGCCCCAGCATTTT
CASSFGGSDQPQHF